This T cell receptor beta chain was identified during a study of post-analysis software for immune sequencing data (dated by TCRdb to 2013 to 2016). Describing the broader study: Disease courses on record covered relapsing-remitting, secondary progressive and progressive-relapsing multiple sclerosis, though some patients had no subtype annotation. The patient repertoires were set against approximately 10 previously published healthy control repertoires from donors whose ages ranged from about 6 to 27 years. A subset of samples was prepared in parallel using single-end sample barcoding, then pooled and co-amplified after Illumina adapter ligation.

To demonstrate the VDJtools post-analysis software, the study profiled TCR beta repertoires from the peripheral blood of about 13 young patients with multiple sclerosis. The multiple sclerosis patients were children and adolescents between roughly 6 and 15 years of age. The CDR3, cysteine through phenylalanine, is 19 amino acids long. Left in the record is the CDR3 DNA by itself, 57 bases read in frame from the first base. Taken from the germline V gene (reference sequence), the CDR1 and CDR2 loops are DFQATT and SNEGSKA. Study-wide findings and limitations: Normalized Chao1 diversity was significantly lower in multiple sclerosis patients than controls, suggesting substantial peripheral T-cell clonal expansion. When samples were clustered directly using the F measure, samples prepared in the same batch co-clustered strongly, which prompted a batch-effect correction. About 5 TRBV segments, including TRBV5-6, TRBV5-1 and TRBV20-1, were significantly more frequent in patients than controls. The control group was slightly older than the multiple sclerosis patient group.

The library was made by PCR. Sequenced on an Illumina HiSeq 2500. Unique molecular identifiers were incorporated into TCR beta cDNA libraries to reduce PCR and sequencing biases. Every 1 to 10 million input T cells yielded roughly 500,000 cDNA molecules, meaning each molecule approximated one T cell. The patient libraries were prepared and sequenced using the same protocol as the earlier healthy control dataset. Samples belonging to the same batch were prepared together, multiplexed and sequenced on a shared HiSeq lane. Per the authors' processing: Raw barcoded reads were processed with MIGEC, and single-read molecular identifier groups were discarded before consensus assembly and CDR3 extraction. Clonotype tables were post-analysed with VDJtools, normalizing diversity by down-sampling all datasets to the smallest sample size. Repertoire overlap clustering matched CDR3 amino acid but not nucleotide sequences to correct batch-related cross-sample contamination. Starting from the raw public reads, TCRdb applied fastp trimming at Q25, assembled clones with MiXCR and retained in-frame beta chains. Each CDR3 protein gets just one entry, which takes the most common genes and DNA from the rows behind it. TCRdb, rather than the study authors, made the V and J calls. Here the sample has approximately 730,000 distinct CDR3 sequences; roughly 27% occur a single time. The ten largest account for under 0.7% of the sample.

As concerns this clonotype: Its antigen is unknown. Germline is not matched at one junction end, which may reflect a read error.

This sequence was found in a girl aged 5 to 17 with multiple sclerosis. Material for sequencing was blood. The chain couples TRBV20-1 to TRBJ2-3; TRBD1 is possibly the D segment (6 matching bases). The bases read TGCGGTGCTAGAGGATGGAGTACAGGGAGCCCGGGTAGCACAGATACGCAGTATTTT. Translated, this is CGARGWSTGSPGSTDTQYF.